This TCR beta chain was captured in a study of blood T cell repertoires in COVID-19. Germline V gene lookup returns CDR1 SEHNR and CDR2 FQNEAQ (reference sequence). The CDR3 loop spans 15 amino acids. Trimming at V came to 1 base and at J to 6 bases, leaving 6 bases not matched to a gene. Clones were sequenced by immunoSEQ multiplex PCR, and TCRdb holds only the in-frame ones, with some missing. The profile shows under 55,000 clones, approximately 85% of them singletons. This clone was seen a handful of times. The TCR was taken from a woman aged 80 or over with acute or convalescent COVID-19. The J gene is TRBJ2-7, the V gene TRBV7-9; TRBD1 agrees at 10 bases. The sequencing sample was made of peripheral blood. The CDR3 region is CASSLGGQGMREQYF. The CDR3 DNA follows: TGTGCCAGCAGCTTAGGGGGACAGGGGATGCGCGAGCAGTACTTC.